This TCR beta chain was sequenced in a study of blood T cell repertoires in COVID-19. Whole-study context: The analysed material was cDNA or gDNA that came from T cells, B-cell-depleted T cells, or PBMCs.

The table came from immunoSEQ multiplex PCR; TCRdb's copy has only in-frame clones and leaves some out. The sample records about 300,000 clones, approximately 84% being singletons. With 5 bases clipped from V and 3 bases from J, the junction kept 6 bases outside the gene matches. CDR1 and CDR2 from the germline V gene are SGHTA and FQGNSA. The CDR3 has 15 residues. Sequencing was done on a sample of peripheral blood. This clonotype was obtained from a human donor with COVID-19, enrolled during active disease. The donor label of this sample is uncertain. The chain uses TRBV7-2 and TRBJ2-7, with 11 positions matching TRBD2. The DNA for the CDR3 is TGTGCCAGCAGCCCGGGACTAGCGGTGAGCTACGAGCAGTACTTC. Its translation: CASSPGLAVSYEQYF.